This is a list of T cell receptor beta chains from one sample in a study of blood T cell repertoires in COVID-19. Sequencing was performed with immunoSEQ multiplex PCR; in TCRdb, only in-frame clones are kept and a portion is missing. The table shows around 300,000 clones, with 86% occurring only once. The sample comprised PBMCs or T cells enriched from blood (not recorded which). These receptors were obtained from a woman aged 18-30 years who had recovered from COVID-19. Both conserved end residues are part of each CDR3. The order of the fields is D gene, V gene, CDR3 protein. A D gene is named only where the DNA matches it firmly.

TRBD2 | TRBV5-6 | CASSVTSGGVNEQFF
- | TRBV11-2 | CASSLGTTSFVEQFF
- | TRBV6-1 | CASSEGQPYEQYF
- | TRBV20-1 | CSASGRGSYNEQFF
TRBD1 | TRBV4-1 | CASSQVTQGIWGYTF
TRBD2 | TRBV6-6 | CASSQLAGARYEQYF
- | TRBV9 | CASSVTGVAYEQYF
TRBD1 | TRBV10-3 | CAISEPGQGNSPLHF
- | TRBV5-1 | CASSLALARSGELFF
- | TRBV30 | CAWSVGSGGSDTQYF
- | TRBV4-1 | CASSQDTEIGQYF
- | TRBV9 | CASSGTGVTQNEQFF
- | TRBV24-1 | CATGGGRGTDTQYF
TRBD2 | TRBV10-3 | CAISEYGGGPNEQFF
TRBD2 | TRBV15 | CATSRDPLAGGQGTQYF
TRBD2 | TRBV28 | CASTGLAGRLGDYNEQFF
- | TRBV9 | CASSRSGSSTDTQYF
- | TRBV29-1 | CSVEAGQKQFF
TRBD1 | TRBV5-1 | CASSLGGQLTGELFF
- | TRBV7-8 | CASSLFPVNQPQHF
- | TRBV4-3 | CASSQELSSGANVLTF
- | TRBV5-1 | CASSSQGEDGELFF
- | TRBV4-3 | CASSQKTLIRADEQFF
- | TRBV6-5 | CASSYQSTGGLFF
- | TRBV5-5 | CASSFLLGVGTGELFF
- | TRBV30 | CACNYRTRSYNEQFF
- | TRBV5-1 | CASSLTRGNQETQYF
TRBD1 | TRBV18 | CASSPTGTGAYEQYF
TRBD2 | TRBV9 | CASSVGEWGGENEQFF
- | TRBV28 | CASSSQVYGYTF
TRBD1 | TRBV4-3 | CASSQEGDRGYEQYF
TRBD1 | TRBV2 | CASNRDRGRGANVLTF
- | TRBV10-1 | CASRKEDTQYF
TRBD2 | TRBV4-1 | CASSQEAGPGLAARETQYF
- | TRBV15 | CATSSKTHSNQPQHF
- | TRBV14 | CASGTTGRLMGYTF
- | TRBV27 | CASRGSDSTYEQYF